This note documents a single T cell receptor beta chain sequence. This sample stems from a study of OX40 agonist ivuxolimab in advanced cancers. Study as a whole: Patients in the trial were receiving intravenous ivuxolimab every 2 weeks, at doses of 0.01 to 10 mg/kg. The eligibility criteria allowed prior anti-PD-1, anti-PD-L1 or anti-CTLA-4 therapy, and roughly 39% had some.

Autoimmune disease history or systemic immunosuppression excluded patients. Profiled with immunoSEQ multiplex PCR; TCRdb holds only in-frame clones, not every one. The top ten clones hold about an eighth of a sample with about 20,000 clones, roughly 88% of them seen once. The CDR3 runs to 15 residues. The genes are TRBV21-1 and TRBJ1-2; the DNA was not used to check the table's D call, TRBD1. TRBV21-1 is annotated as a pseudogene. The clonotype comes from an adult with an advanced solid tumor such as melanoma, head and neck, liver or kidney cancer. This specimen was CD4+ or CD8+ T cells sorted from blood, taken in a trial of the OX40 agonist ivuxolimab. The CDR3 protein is CASSKDAQGGWGYTF. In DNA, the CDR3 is TGTGCCAGCAGCAAAGACGCCCAAGGGGGCTGGGGCTACACCTTC.